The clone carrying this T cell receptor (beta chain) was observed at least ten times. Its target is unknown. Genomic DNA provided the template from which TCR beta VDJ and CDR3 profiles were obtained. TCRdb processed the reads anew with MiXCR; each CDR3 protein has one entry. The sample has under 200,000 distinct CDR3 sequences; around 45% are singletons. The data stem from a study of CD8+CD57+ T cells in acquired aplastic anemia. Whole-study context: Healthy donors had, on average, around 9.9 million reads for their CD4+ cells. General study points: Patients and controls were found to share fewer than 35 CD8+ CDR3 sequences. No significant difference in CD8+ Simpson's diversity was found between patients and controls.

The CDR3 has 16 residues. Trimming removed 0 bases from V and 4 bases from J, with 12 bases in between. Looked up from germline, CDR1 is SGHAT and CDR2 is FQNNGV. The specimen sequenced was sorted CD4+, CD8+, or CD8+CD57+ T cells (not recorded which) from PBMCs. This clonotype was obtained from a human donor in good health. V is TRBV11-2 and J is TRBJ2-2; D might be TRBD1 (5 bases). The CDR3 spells CASSLDAGIGTGELFF. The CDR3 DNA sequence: TGTGCCAGCAGCTTAGATGCAGGGATAGGCACCGGGGAGCTGTTTTTT.